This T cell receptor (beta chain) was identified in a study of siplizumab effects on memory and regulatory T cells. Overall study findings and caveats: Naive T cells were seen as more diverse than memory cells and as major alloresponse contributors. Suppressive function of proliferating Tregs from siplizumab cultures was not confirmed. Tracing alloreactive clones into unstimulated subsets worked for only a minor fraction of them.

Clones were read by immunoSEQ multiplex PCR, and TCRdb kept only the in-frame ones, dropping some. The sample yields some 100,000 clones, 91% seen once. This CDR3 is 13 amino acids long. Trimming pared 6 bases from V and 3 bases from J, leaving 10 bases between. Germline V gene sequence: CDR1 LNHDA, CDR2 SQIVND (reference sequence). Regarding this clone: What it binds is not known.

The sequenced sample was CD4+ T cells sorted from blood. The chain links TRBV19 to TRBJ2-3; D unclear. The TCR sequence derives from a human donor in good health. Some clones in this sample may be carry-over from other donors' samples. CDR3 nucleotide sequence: TGTGCCAGTAGCGAAAGTCGGACAGATACGCAGTATTTT. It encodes CASSESRTDTQYF.